These 15 T cell receptor beta chains originate from one sample sequenced in a study of vaccination and CD4 T cells after COVID-19. With the Oncomine TCR Beta short-read assay, DNA from cultured CD4+ T cells was sequenced. TCRdb analysed the PCR reads with MiXCR anew, one entry per CDR3 protein. The table lists around 20,000 distinct CDR3 sequences, more than 50% of them singletons. No antigens are known for them. Stated treatment: roughly 10-day PBMC culture with coronavirus spike peptide pools or control peptides (ViraFEST assay). Here the sequenced sample was CD4+ T cells from blood, cultured in vitro, taken before SARS-CoV-2 vaccination. These receptors all come from a human donor who had recovered from COVID-19.

The V and J genes are TRBV20-1 and TRBJ2-5; TRBD2 matches at 13 bases. Germline CDR1 is DFQATT and CDR2 is SNEGSKA (reference sequence). The J segment lost 5 bases and the V segment lost 6 bases, leaving 6 bases of the junction unmatched. The CDR3 is 14 amino acids. The CDR3 coding sequence is TGCAGTGCAGACACTAGCGGGAGGGCCGAGACCCAGTACTTC. It encodes CSADTSGRAETQYF.

The rearrangement joins TRBV6-5 to TRBJ1-1, with D possibly being TRBD1 (5 bases). V was trimmed by 2 bases and J by 11 bases, leaving 21 bases between them. The CDR3 runs to 15 residues. Germline CDR1 MNHEY, CDR2 SVGAGI. In DNA, the CDR3 is TGTGCCAGCAGTTACCGGAAGACAGTCCTCGGTGGGGCTTTCTTT. This sequence encodes CASSYRKTVLGGAFF.

This chain links TRBV20-1 with TRBJ2-7, with TRBD2 matching over 8 bases. V was pared by 3 bases and J by 0 bases, with 4 bases of the junction left unmatched. The CDR3 is 14 residues long. CDR1 DFQATT and CDR2 SNEGSKA come from the germline V gene (reference sequence). The chain's CDR3 is CSASGRAPSYEQYF. The CDR3 coding sequence is TGCAGTGCTAGCGGGAGGGCCCCCTCCTACGAGCAGTACTTC.

The chain combines TRBV19 with TRBJ1-5, with 11 positions matching TRBD1. The CDR3 is 15 amino acids. CDR1 and CDR2 from the germline V gene are LNHDA and SQIVND (reference sequence). V was clipped by 2 bases and J by 8 bases; unmatched bases: 5. CDR3 protein: CASSIRTGGREPQHF. CDR3 sequence (DNA): TGTGCCAGTAGTATAAGGACAGGGGGCCGGGAGCCCCAGCATTTT.

The V gene is TRBV6-5, the J gene TRBJ1-1; TRBD1 is a possible D gene (5 bases). Germline CDR1 reads MNHEY; CDR2 reads SVGAGI. V was pared by 0 bases and J by 4 bases, with 24 bases between. The CDR3 covers 19 residues. The CDR3 region has the DNA TGTGCCAGCAGTTACTCCGACAGACACCCGCAGGGATACGGCACTGAAGCTTTCTTT. Translated: CASSYSDRHPQGYGTEAFF.

CDR3 amino acids: CAWSLRPGSGYTF. The CDR3 region has the DNA TGTGCCTGGAGCCTAAGGCCGGGAAGTGGCTACACCTTC. This chain joins TRBV30 and TRBJ1-2, with D hard to call. CDR3 length equals 13 residues. Per germline, CDR1 GTSNPN and CDR2 SVGIG (reference sequence). Deletions cut 3 bases from V and 7 bases from J, with 15 bases between.

This chain connects TRBV5-4 to TRBJ2-3, with a possible D match to TRBD2 (5 bases). Germline CDR1 and CDR2: SGHNT and YYREEE (reference sequence). Trimming removed 6 bases at V and 2 bases at J, with 13 bases between. The CDR3 contains 14 residues. This CDR3 reads CASNSGTSTDTQYF. In DNA form, the CDR3 reads TGTGCCAGCAATTCGGGAACCTCCACAGATACGCAGTATTTT.

The chain joins TRBV7-2 to TRBJ1-2; D is uncertain. The CDR3 length is 15 residues. V was clipped by 1 base and J by 0 bases, with 9 bases between them. Per the germline V gene, CDR1 is SGHTA and CDR2 is FQGNSA. The CDR3 bases are TGTGCCAGCAGCTTAGGGCAGCCATCTAACTATGGCTACACCTTC. This codes for CASSLGQPSNYGYTF. The full variable domain, in which reference TRBV7-2 and TRBJ1-2 provide the parts outside the CDR3, is GAGVSQSPSNKVTEKGKDVELRCDPISGHTALYWYRQSLGQGLEFLIYFQGNSAPDKSGLPSDRFSAERTGGSVSTLTIQRTQQEDSAVYLCASSLGQPSNYGYTFGSGTRLTVV.

This clonotype was picked up a small number of times. The CDR3 coding sequence is TGTGCCAGCAGAAAAGGACAGGGAAATTCACCCCTCCACTTT. Its protein product is CASRKGQGNSPLHF. This chain links TRBV12-3 or TRBV12-4 with TRBJ1-6; 8 nucleotides line up with TRBD1. The J segment lost 7 bases and the V segment lost 6 bases, leaving 5 bases of the junction unmatched. CDR3 length equals 14 residues.

The chain employs TRBV4-1 and TRBJ1-3; no clear D gene. V shed 3 bases and J shed 8 bases, with 17 bases lying between them. Germline V gene lookup returns CDR1 MGHRA and CDR2 YSYEKL. The CDR3 runs 15 residues. The CDR3 coding sequence is TGCGCCAGCAGCCAGCCGAGTCAAGAGGTTTACACCATATATTTT. Its protein is CASSQPSQEVYTIYF.

This clonotype was detected a few times. CDR3 sequence: CSLGGRFYEQYF. DNA of the CDR3: TGCAGTCTGGGCGGGAGATTCTACGAGCAGTACTTC. V gene TRBV20-1 combines with J gene TRBJ2-7; 7 positions match TRBD2. Trimming took 8 bases from V and 3 from J; bases not matched to a gene: 7. Germline V gene sequence: CDR1 DFQATT, CDR2 SNEGSKA (reference sequence). There are 12 residues in the CDR3.

The genes are TRBV4-1 and TRBJ2-3; TRBD2 is a possible D gene (5 bases). The CDR3 loop spans 15 amino acids. Germline values: CDR1 MGHRA, CDR2 YSYEKL. V was trimmed by 4 bases and J by 2 bases, leaving 13 bases between them. The CDR3, as DNA: TGCGCCAGCAGCCCACTAGGTCTAGCCACAGATACGCAGTATTTT. Residues: CASSPLGLATDTQYF.

The chain joins TRBV5-1 to TRBJ2-3; 8 nucleotides line up with TRBD2. The ends lost 0 bases at V and 1 base at J; junction bases unmatched: 4. This CDR3 is built from 16 residues. Germline V lookup: CDR1 SGHRS, CDR2 YFSETQ. The CDR3 here is CASSLAGGPGTDTQYF. CDR3 sequence (DNA): TGCGCCAGCAGCTTGGCGGGAGGGCCAGGCACAGATACGCAGTATTTT. The entire variable domain, with the rest obtained from reference TRBV5-1 and TRBJ2-3, is as follows: KAGVTQTPRYLIKTRGQQVTLSCSPISGHRSVSWYQQTPGQGLQFLFEYFSETQRNKGNFPGRFSGRQFSNSRSEMNVSTLELGDSALYLCASSLAGGPGTDTQYFGPGTRLTVL.

The rearrangement links TRBV7-2 to TRBJ2-1; D is uncertain. The CDR3 has 16 residues. CDR1 and CDR2 (germline): SGHTA, FQGNSA. The V end lost 4 bases, the J end lost 0 bases, and 13 bases lay between the germline ends. The CDR3 sequence is CASSSESTLSYNEQFF. CDR3 bases: TGTGCCAGCAGCTCCGAATCAACACTCTCCTACAATGAGCAGTTCTTC.

This sequence joins TRBV30 and TRBJ2-2; unclear D gene. The CDR3 extends over 15 amino acids. Germline V gives CDR1 GTSNPN, CDR2 SVGIG (reference sequence). V dropped 2 bases and J dropped 1 base, with 11 bases sitting between them. In DNA, the CDR3 is TGTGCCTGGAGTCTGCCGGCAGGGAACACCGGGGAGCTGTTTTTT. It yields the protein CAWSLPAGNTGELFF.